A single TCR beta chain is shown here with its context. Its antigen is unknown. This specimen belongs to a study of long-term antiretroviral therapy in people with HIV. The authors ran the immunoSEQ assay, v3.0, at survey level. The protocol was immunoSEQ multiplex PCR, while the TCRdb copy is restricted to in-frame clones and leaves out a portion. This table has about 20,000 clones, approximately 80% appearing once. The study's findings and limits: An increase in diversity followed ART, yet levels stayed below transplant donor controls.

This material consisted of unsorted PBMCs, taken 0.2 years after starting antiretroviral therapy. The receptor was isolated from a woman aged 40 to 50 with HIV.

The CDR3 DNA is TGTGCCAGCAGTTCCTTAGCGGGGGGAGACACAGATACGCAGTATTTT. It codes for CASSSLAGGDTDTQYF. The rearrangement uses TRBV6-5 and TRBJ2-3; 10 positions agree with TRBD2. Germline trimming cut 4 bases from V and 2 bases from J; bases unmatched to any gene: 6. CDR1 MNHEY and CDR2 SVGAGI come from the germline V gene. This CDR3 region has 16 residues.